This T cell receptor beta chain was sequenced in a study of blood T cell repertoires in COVID-19. In the study overall: Sites across the United States, Italy and Spain contributed samples from acute and convalescent COVID-19.

Clinical history as reported by participants underpinned cohort assignment. The authors' processing: Estimation of nucleated cell counts was performed using reference gene primer amplification. Clones were read by immunoSEQ multiplex PCR, and TCRdb kept only the in-frame ones, dropping some. The DNA gave D and trimming, while V, J and clone size come from that table. The sample contains approximately 240,000 clones, 75% to 90% of which appear only once. This TCR was recovered from a woman in her thirties with acute COVID-19. Source material: PBMCs or T cells enriched from blood (not recorded which).

CDR3 in amino acids: CASRETGVGYTEAFF. CDR3 in DNA: TGTGCCAGCAGAGAAACAGGGGTTGGGTACACTGAAGCTTTCTTT. The V call is TRBV5-4, the J call TRBJ1-1; TRBD1 matches at 7 bases. The V gene end was trimmed by 5 bases and the J gene end by 3 bases; junction bases not matched to a gene: 10. The CDR3 is 15 residues long. The V gene's germline CDR1 is SGHNT and CDR2 YYREEE (reference sequence). Supplemented by reference TRBV5-4 and TRBJ1-1, the full variable domain reads ETGVTQSPTHLIKTRGQQVTLRCSSQSGHNTVSWYQQALGQGPQFIFQYYREEENGRGNFPPRFSGLQFPNYSSELNVNALELDDSALYLCASRETGVGYTEAFFGQGTRLTVV.